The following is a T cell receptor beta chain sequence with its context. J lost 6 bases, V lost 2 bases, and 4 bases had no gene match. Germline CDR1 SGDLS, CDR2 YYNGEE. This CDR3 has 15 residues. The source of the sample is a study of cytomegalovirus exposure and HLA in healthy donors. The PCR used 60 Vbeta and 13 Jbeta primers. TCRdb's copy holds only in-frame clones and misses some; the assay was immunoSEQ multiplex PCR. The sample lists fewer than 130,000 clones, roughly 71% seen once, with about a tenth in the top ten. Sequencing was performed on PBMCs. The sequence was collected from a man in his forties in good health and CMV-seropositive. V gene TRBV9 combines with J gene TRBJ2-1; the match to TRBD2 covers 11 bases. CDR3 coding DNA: TGTGCCAGCAGCGTGATGGGGACTAGCGGCAATGAGCAGTTCTTC. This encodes CASSVMGTSGNEQFF. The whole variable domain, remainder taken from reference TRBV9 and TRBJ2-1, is DSGVTQTPKHLITATGQRVTLRCSPRSGDLSVYWYQQSLDQGLQFLIQYYNGEERAKGNILERFSAQQFPDLHSELNLSSLELGDSALYFCASSVMGTSGNEQFFGPGTRLTVL.